Following are 20 T cell receptor beta chains from one sample sequenced in a study of cytomegalovirus exposure and HLA in healthy donors. A multiplex PCR was run with 60 Vbeta primers and 13 Jbeta primers. TCRdb's copy holds only in-frame clones and misses some; the assay was immunoSEQ multiplex PCR. The data contain about 160,000 clones, more than 65% of them singletons. Specimen: PBMCs. The source is a middle-aged woman in good health and CMV-seropositive.

As DNA, the CDR3 is TGTGCCAGCAGCGGAGGGGTCCCAGGCTCCTATAATTCACCCCTCCACTTT. It translates to CASSGGVPGSYNSPLHF. The chain combines TRBV21-1 with TRBJ1-6. TRBV21-1 constitutes a pseudogene. The CDR3 totals 17 residues.

The CDR3 loop reads CASTTFPGERQHF. The CDR3 bases are TGTGCCAGCACCACCTTCCCAGGGGAACGCCAGCATTTT. The chain employs TRBV6-5 and TRBJ1-5; TRBD1 is a possible D gene (6 bases). Germline V gene data show CDR1 as MNHEY and CDR2 as SVGAGI. With 7 bases removed from V and 12 bases from J, the gap between germline ends came to 19 bases. The CDR3 contains 13 residues.

The V call is TRBV5-1, the J call TRBJ2-1; the match to TRBD1 covers 9 bases. Germline-derived CDR1 and CDR2 are SGHRS and YFSETQ. Trimming took 5 bases from V and 0 from J; bases not matched to a gene: 3. The CDR3 loop spans 15 amino acids. Here the CDR3 reads CASRGTGSSYNEQFF. The CDR3 DNA is TGCGCCAGCAGAGGGACAGGGAGCTCCTACAATGAGCAGTTCTTC.

The chain employs TRBV7-8 and TRBJ2-3; D is uncertain. Trimming removed 5 bases at V and 4 bases at J, with 19 bases between. Germline loops: CDR1 SGHVS, CDR2 FQNEAQ. The CDR3 is 16 amino acids. CDR3 coding DNA: TGTGCCAGCAGCAGAAGTAGCAGCGAATACGCAGATACGCAGTATTTT. Translating it yields CASSRSSSEYADTQYF.

The V and J genes are TRBV28 and TRBJ1-2; TRBD1 might be the D (5 bases). CDR1 MDHEN and CDR2 SYDVKM come from the germline V gene. V was trimmed by 2 bases and J by 3 bases, leaving 10 bases between them. The CDR3 sequence is 14 residues long. CDR3 DNA sequence: TGTGCCAGCAGTTTAACTAAGGGGCACTATGGCTACACCTTC. Its protein is CASSLTKGHYGYTF.

This clone was seen only a few times. The chain carries TRBV4-1 and TRBJ1-2; 9 bases agree with TRBD1. The CDR3 contains 15 residues. With 1 base clipped from V and 8 bases from J, the junction kept 8 bases outside the gene matches. The germline CDR1 and CDR2 sequences are MGHRA and YSYEKL. The CDR3 is CASSQGMGTGSGYTF. The CDR3 nucleotides read TGCGCCAGCAGCCAAGGGATGGGGACAGGGAGCGGCTACACCTTC.

With respect to this clone: Other DNA variants within this sample encode the same CDR3. This sequence joins TRBV5-1 and TRBJ2-5, with 9 bases fitting TRBD1. The J call may be faulty, since TRBJ2-7 better matches the DNA end. The CDR3 is 16 amino acids. Per germline, CDR1 SGHRS and CDR2 YFSETQ. CDR3 DNA sequence: TGCGCCAGCAGCTTGGCCGGGACGGGACAGGGCTACGAGCAGTACTTC. Translation gives CASSLAGTGQGYEQYF.

The chain is built from TRBV5-1 and TRBJ2-5, with 9 bases fitting TRBD1. The last part of the DNA fits TRBJ2-7 better; the J call may be wrong. CDR3 size: 14 residues. Germline V gene sequence: CDR1 SGHRS, CDR2 YFSETQ. The CDR3 protein is CASSLGQGTDEQYF. CDR3 DNA sequence: TGCGCCAGCAGCCTCGGACAGGGGACGGACGAGCAGTACTTC.

This sequence joins TRBV2 and TRBJ2-6, with no clear D. The V end lost 1 base, the J end lost 2 bases, and 6 bases lay between the germline ends. CDR3 length: 15 residues. The germline gives CDR1 SNHLY, CDR2 FYNNEI. For the CDR3, the DNA is TGTGCCAGCAGTGAAGACCGGGCTGGGGCCAACGTCCTGACTTTC. Protein sequence: CASSEDRAGANVLTF.

The chain combines TRBV7-2 with TRBJ1-1; a weak D match, TRBD1 (6 bases). This CDR3 spans 18 amino acids. The V gene's germline CDR1 is SGHTA and CDR2 FQGNSA. Trimming removed 5 bases from V and 5 bases from J, with 27 bases in between. The CDR3 here is CASSPNRDIQVSPTEAFF. The CDR3 nucleotides read TGTGCCAGCAGCCCAAACCGGGACATCCAAGTTTCTCCGACTGAAGCTTTCTTT.

CDR3 in amino acids: CASSLANSGRTDTQYF. The CDR3, as DNA: TGTGCCAGCAGCCTAGCAAATAGCGGGAGAACAGATACGCAGTATTTT. The chain links TRBV9 to TRBJ2-3; 9 bases match TRBD2. Germline V gene lookup returns CDR1 SGDLS and CDR2 YYNGEE. The CDR3 covers 16 residues. Trimming took 4 bases from V and 3 from J; bases not matched to a gene: 9.

The genes are TRBV25-1 and TRBJ2-3; 9 bases fit TRBD2. The CDR3 spans 16 residues. The V gene's germline CDR1 is MGHDK and CDR2 SYGVNS. The V gene end was trimmed by 0 bases and the J gene end by 5 bases; junction bases not matched to a gene: 6. In DNA, the CDR3 is TGTGCCAGCAGTGAATATCAGAGCGGGAGGAAAGATACGCAGTATTTT. It encodes CASSEYQSGRKDTQYF.

The V and J genes are TRBV6-5 and TRBJ2-3; D is possibly TRBD2 (6 bases). The CDR3 runs 15 residues. The germline V gene encodes CDR1 MNHEY and CDR2 SVGAGI. Trimming shortened V by 8 bases and J by 1 base, and 16 bases separated the two germline ends. The CDR3 is CASSSRRGGTDTQYF. The DNA of the CDR3 is TGTGCCAGCTCCTCTCGGAGGGGAGGCACAGATACGCAGTATTTT.

This chain uses TRBV7-2 with TRBJ2-3; a possible D gene is TRBD1 (7 bases). V was trimmed by 7 bases and J by 4 bases, leaving 15 bases between them. This CDR3 comprises 14 residues. CDR1 and CDR2 from the germline V gene are SGHTA and FQGNSA. The CDR3 reads CASNQQGTSDTQYF. Here the CDR3 DNA reads TGTGCCAGCAACCAACAGGGGACTTCAGATACGCAGTATTTT.

This clone was counted between two and nine times. The chain uses TRBV7-2 and TRBJ2-5; TRBD2 matches 10 bases. Trimming cost V 2 bases and J 5 bases; bases outside gene matches: 8. CDR3 length: 16 amino acids. Per the germline V gene, CDR1 is SGHTA and CDR2 is FQGNSA. CDR3 in amino acids: CASSLWERGGWETQYF. For the CDR3, the DNA is TGTGCCAGCAGCTTATGGGAGCGGGGGGGCTGGGAGACCCAGTACTTC.

The CDR3 nucleotides are TGTGCCAGTAGTACGGACACTGAAGCTTTCTTT. This sequence encodes CASSTDTEAFF. The chain combines TRBV19 with TRBJ1-1; D gene ambiguous. The germline gives CDR1 LNHDA, CDR2 SQIVND (reference sequence). The CDR3 totals 11 residues. Trimming took off 4 bases at V and 3 bases at J, with 3 bases between the two ends.

The rearrangement joins TRBV25-1 to TRBJ2-1, with TRBD2 identical over 9 bases. Germline V gene sequence: CDR1 MGHDK, CDR2 SYGVNS. CDR3 size: 13 residues. The J segment lost 8 bases and the V segment lost 10 bases, leaving 9 bases of the junction unmatched. Written as DNA, the CDR3 is TGTGCCACCCTTAGCGGGAGTGGCTATGAGCAGTTCTTC. Amino acid sequence: CATLSGSGYEQFF. The full variable domain, completed using reference TRBV25-1 and TRBJ2-1, is EADIYQTPRYLVIGTGKKITLECSQTMGHDKMYWYQQDPGMELHLIHYSYGVNSTEKGDLSSESTVSRIRTEHFPLTLESARPSHTSQYLCATLSGSGYEQFFGPGTRLTVL.

In this sample, this clone turned up a few times. This chain connects TRBV19 to TRBJ2-7; 8 nucleotides align to TRBD2. After removal of 5 bases from V and 2 bases from J, the junction contained 8 bases not matched to a gene. Germline CDR1 LNHDA, CDR2 SQIVND (reference sequence). CDR3 length: 15 residues. CDR3 protein: CASSPETSEAYEQYF. CDR3 nucleotide sequence: TGTGCCAGTAGTCCCGAGACTAGCGAGGCCTACGAGCAGTACTTC.

A word on this clone: A junction end diverges from the germline sequence, so it may reflect a read error. The chain joins TRBV7-2 to TRBJ1-1, with 7 nucleotides matching TRBD1. The length of the CDR3 is 14 residues. CDR1 is SGHTA and CDR2 is FQGNSA in the germline V gene. CDR3 bases: TGTGCCAGCAGCTTCACAGGGGTGAACCCTGAAGCTTTCTTT. This codes for CASSFTGVNPEAFF.

This chain links TRBV5-4 with TRBJ2-1; D uncertain. Germline CDR1 is SGHNT and CDR2 is YYREEE (reference sequence). Trimming left V 0 bases short and J 7 bases short, with 8 bases between. The CDR3 length is 13 residues. CDR3 DNA: TGTGCCAGCAGCTTGGACAGTGGGAATGAGCAGTTCTTC. It encodes CASSLDSGNEQFF.